Here is one T cell receptor beta chain with its context. Its matching antigen is unknown. Sequencing was preceded by expansion of antigen-specific CD4+ T cells with viral peptide pools in the ViraFEST assay. Following culture for more than 9 days, CD4+ T cells were isolated. Each participant was administered two doses of either the BNT162b2 or the mRNA-1273 vaccine. Cells had half their medium changed to IL-2 medium on days 3 and 7. These data originate in a study of vaccination effects on CD4 cells after COVID-19. Study context: Post-vaccine draws lagged the second dose by a median of 72 days. Study-wide results and limits: Limitations: small convalescent group and missing early post-infection timepoints. The vaccine-induced clones of healthy vaccinees included only 1 of 255 that cross-reacted with common cold coronaviruses.

The CDR3 covers 14 residues. The V gene lost 6 bases and the J gene lost 2 bases, with 14 bases spanning the gap. Germline CDR1 is SGHRS and CDR2 is YFSETQ. Sequencing used immunoSEQ multiplex PCR; TCRdb keeps in-frame clones, though not all of them. The repertoire holds under 35,000 clones, with 70% to 75% as singletons. This sequence originates from a human donor who received a COVID-19 vaccine. Source: CD4+ T cells from PBMCs cultured with HCoV-NL63 spike peptides, taken after COVID-19 vaccination. The chain carries TRBV5-1 and TRBJ2-5, with D possibly being TRBD1 (7 bases). The CDR3 DNA reads TGCGCCAGCACCTCGACAGGGACTCAAGAGACCCAGTACTTC. Its translation is CASTSTGTQETQYF.